The rows below give T cell receptor beta chains drawn from one sample of a study of vaccination effects on CD4 cells after COVID-19. Measured with immunoSEQ multiplex PCR; TCRdb has only the in-frame clones, and not every one. The sample lists roughly 68,000 clones; just over 70% were seen once. What these receptors recognize is not known. Here the sequenced sample was CD4+ T cells from PBMCs cultured without peptide, taken before COVID-19 vaccination. Receptors were obtained from a human donor who had a prior SARS-CoV-2 infection. The CDR3 runs from the conserved cysteine through the conserved F or W. D genes are given only for firm matches. Rows may omit the clone size; those that give it use once, few, many or a size class.

abundance: .; v_gene: TRBV5-6; d_gene: TRBD2; j_gene: TRBJ2-1; CDR3aa: CASSLTSGGAGGNEQFF; CDR3nt: TGTGCCAGCAGTCTGACTAGCGGGGGGGCTGGTGGCAATGAGCAGTTCTTC
abundance: .; v_gene: TRBV7-8; d_gene: .; j_gene: TRBJ2-3; CDR3aa: CASSHDRSGWVNTQYF; CDR3nt: TGTGCCAGCAGCCACGATAGGAGCGGATGGGTCAATACGCAGTATTTT
abundance: .; v_gene: TRBV11-2; d_gene: .; j_gene: TRBJ2-7; CDR3aa: CASSYEQGQYF; CDR3nt: TGTGCCAGCAGCTACGAACAGGGGCAGTACTTC
abundance: .; v_gene: TRBV6-5; d_gene: .; j_gene: TRBJ2-7; CDR3aa: CASSNYEQYF; CDR3nt: TGTGCCAGCAGTAACTACGAGCAGTACTTC
abundance: .; v_gene: TRBV5-1; d_gene: .; j_gene: TRBJ1-2; CDR3aa: CASSLVTASNYGYTF; CDR3nt: TGCGCCAGCAGCTTGGTCACAGCTTCTAACTATGGCTACACCTTC
abundance: .; v_gene: TRBV4-2; d_gene: TRBD2; j_gene: TRBJ2-2; CDR3aa: CASSRGGDTGELFF; CDR3nt: TGTGCCAGCAGCCGGGGGGGGGACACCGGGGAGCTGTTTTTT
abundance: .; v_gene: TRBV18; d_gene: .; j_gene: TRBJ1-1; CDR3aa: CASSPPSVDTEAFF; CDR3nt: TGTGCCAGCTCACCACCGTCAGTAGATACTGAAGCTTTCTTT
abundance: .; v_gene: TRBV10-3; d_gene: .; j_gene: TRBJ2-3; CDR3aa: CAIGTGLLPSSTDTQYF; CDR3nt: TGTGCCATCGGTACAGGCCTTCTACCTTCTAGCACAGATACGCAGTATTTT
abundance: .; v_gene: TRBV28; d_gene: .; j_gene: TRBJ2-1; CDR3aa: CASSLTSTEQFF; CDR3nt: TGTGCCAGCAGTTTGACTAGTACTGAGCAGTTCTTC
abundance: .; v_gene: TRBV5-5; d_gene: TRBD1; j_gene: TRBJ1-2; CDR3aa: CASSLSGTGRGGYTF; CDR3nt: TGTGCCAGCAGCTTGAGTGGGACAGGGCGCGGGGGCTACACCTTC
abundance: once; v_gene: TRBV5-5; d_gene: TRBD1; j_gene: TRBJ2-5; CDR3aa: CASSGHRGEETQYF; CDR3nt: TGTGCCAGCAGCGGGCACAGGGGGGAAGAGACCCAGTACTTC
abundance: .; v_gene: TRBV15; d_gene: .; j_gene: TRBJ2-5; CDR3aa: CATSRDPSGSGGQETQYF; CDR3nt: TGTGCCACCAGCAGAGACCCCTCGGGATCCGGAGGGCAAGAGACCCAGTACTTC
abundance: .; v_gene: TRBV4-3; d_gene: .; j_gene: TRBJ2-7; CDR3aa: CASSQDTRDIPYEQYF; CDR3nt: TGCGCCAGCAGCCAAGACACGCGGGACATCCCCTACGAGCAGTACTTC
abundance: .; v_gene: TRBV18; d_gene: .; j_gene: TRBJ2-4; CDR3aa: CASSPPRRWGAKNIQYF; CDR3nt: TGTGCCAGCTCACCGCCCCGTCGATGGGGAGCCAAAAACATTCAGTACTTC
abundance: .; v_gene: TRBV6-5; d_gene: .; j_gene: TRBJ1-3; CDR3aa: CASSPPAGSGNTIYF; CDR3nt: TGTGCCAGCAGTCCCCCCGCTGGGTCTGGAAACACCATATATTTT
abundance: .; v_gene: TRBV9; d_gene: .; j_gene: TRBJ1-1; CDR3aa: CARDSTVDTEAFF; CDR3nt: TGTGCCAGGGATTCGACAGTGGACACTGAAGCTTTCTTT
abundance: few; v_gene: TRBV7-2; d_gene: .; j_gene: TRBJ2-7; CDR3aa: CASSLAGTASYEQYF; CDR3nt: TGTGCCAGCAGCTTAGCGGGAACAGCCTCCTACGAGCAGTACTTC
abundance: .; v_gene: TRBV6-4; d_gene: TRBD2; j_gene: TRBJ2-3; CDR3aa: CASSDSRGGSDTQYF; CDR3nt: TGTGCCAGCAGTGACTCGCGGGGAGGGTCAGATACGCAGTATTTT
abundance: few; v_gene: TRBV30; d_gene: .; j_gene: TRBJ1-5; CDR3aa: CAWSLGLDQPQHF; CDR3nt: TGTGCCTGGAGTTTAGGTTTGGATCAGCCCCAGCATTTT
abundance: .; v_gene: TRBV2; d_gene: .; j_gene: TRBJ2-2; CDR3aa: CASRSPDGELFF; CDR3nt: TGTGCCAGCAGGAGTCCCGACGGGGAGCTGTTTTTT
abundance: .; v_gene: TRBV2; d_gene: TRBD1; j_gene: TRBJ2-1; CDR3aa: CASRQGQGFSVTDEQFF; CDR3nt: TGTGCCAGCAGACAGGGACAGGGATTTTCCGTGACCGATGAGCAGTTCTTC
abundance: .; v_gene: TRBV27; d_gene: TRBD1; j_gene: TRBJ2-3; CDR3aa: CASSFRGSTDTQYF; CDR3nt: TGTGCCAGCAGTTTCAGGGGGAGCACAGATACGCAGTATTTT
abundance: few; v_gene: TRBV19; d_gene: .; j_gene: TRBJ1-3; CDR3aa: CASSISGNTIYF; CDR3nt: TGTGCCAGTAGTATTTCTGGAAACACCATATATTTT
abundance: .; v_gene: TRBV27; d_gene: .; j_gene: TRBJ2-3; CDR3aa: CASSFDPSGLSTQYF; CDR3nt: TGTGCCAGCAGTTTTGATCCTTCTGGTCTGAGTACGCAGTATTTT
abundance: .; v_gene: TRBV5-5; d_gene: .; j_gene: TRBJ1-3; CDR3aa: CASSWGWESGNTIYF; CDR3nt: TGTGCCAGCAGCTGGGGCTGGGAATCTGGAAACACCATATATTTT
abundance: .; v_gene: TRBV7-2; d_gene: TRBD2; j_gene: TRBJ2-7; CDR3aa: CASSLAGQRGTSERRREQYF; CDR3nt: TGTGCCAGCAGCTTAGCTGGGCAGAGAGGGACTAGCGAGCGTCGGAGAGAGCAGTACTTC
abundance: .; v_gene: TRBV5-4; d_gene: .; j_gene: TRBJ1-2; CDR3aa: CASSRPGMINYGYTF; CDR3nt: TGTGCCAGCAGCCGGCCTGGCATGATAAACTATGGCTACACCTTC
abundance: few; v_gene: TRBV28; d_gene: .; j_gene: TRBJ1-1; CDR3aa: CASTPAGGSWTEAFF; CDR3nt: TGTGCCAGCACCCCCGCGGGGGGGTCATGGACTGAAGCTTTCTTT
abundance: .; v_gene: TRBV7-2; d_gene: .; j_gene: TRBJ2-2; CDR3aa: CASSLGLVFTGELFF; CDR3nt: TGTGCCAGCAGCTTAGGGCTAGTCTTCACCGGGGAGCTGTTTTTT
abundance: .; v_gene: TRBV5-1; d_gene: TRBD1; j_gene: TRBJ2-7; CDR3aa: CASSPWTGGVYEQYF; CDR3nt: TGCGCCAGCAGCCCATGGACAGGGGGTGTCTACGAGCAGTACTTC
abundance: .; v_gene: TRBV4-2; d_gene: .; j_gene: TRBJ2-7; CDR3aa: CASSQDSAWAGGEQYF; CDR3nt: TGTGCCAGCAGCCAAGATTCGGCCTGGGCGGGTGGAGAGCAGTACTTC
abundance: .; v_gene: TRBV18; d_gene: TRBD2; j_gene: TRBJ2-3; CDR3aa: CASSPLAPDTQYF; CDR3nt: TGTGCCAGCTCGCCACTAGCGCCAGATACGCAGTATTTT
abundance: .; v_gene: TRBV11-3; d_gene: TRBD1; j_gene: TRBJ2-1; CDR3aa: CASSPRTGVSYNEQFF; CDR3nt: TGTGCCAGCAGCCCGAGGACAGGCGTCTCCTACAATGAGCAGTTCTTC
abundance: .; v_gene: TRBV2; d_gene: .; j_gene: TRBJ2-1; CDR3aa: CASSRVLSYNEQFF; CDR3nt: TGTGCCAGCAGTCGAGTTCTCTCCTACAATGAGCAGTTCTTC
abundance: .; v_gene: TRBV2; d_gene: .; j_gene: TRBJ1-1; CDR3aa: CAGSQNTEAFF; CDR3nt: TGTGCCGGCTCCCAGAACACTGAAGCTTTCTTT
abundance: .; v_gene: TRBV2; d_gene: TRBD2; j_gene: TRBJ2-2; CDR3aa: CASGTSGVSGELFF; CDR3nt: TGTGCCAGCGGAACTAGCGGGGTTAGCGGGGAGCTGTTTTTT
abundance: .; v_gene: TRBV9; d_gene: TRBD2; j_gene: TRBJ2-7; CDR3aa: CASSVGGGGASYEQYF; CDR3nt: TGTGCCAGCAGCGTAGGGGGCGGGGGGGCTTCTTACGAGCAGTACTTC
abundance: .; v_gene: TRBV10-3; d_gene: .; j_gene: TRBJ1-6; CDR3aa: CATLSRYPSGNSPLHF; CDR3nt: TGTGCCACCCTCTCCAGGTACCCCTCCGGTAATTCACCCCTCCACTTT
abundance: .; v_gene: TRBV6-6; d_gene: .; j_gene: TRBJ2-3; CDR3aa: CASRKDRSTDTQYF; CDR3nt: TGTGCCAGCAGGAAAGACAGGAGCACAGATACGCAGTATTTT
abundance: .; v_gene: TRBV20-1; d_gene: .; j_gene: TRBJ2-1; CDR3aa: CSPRGGEAFF; CDR3nt: TGCAGTCCGAGGGGCGGGGAGGCGTTCTTC
abundance: .; v_gene: TRBV6-5; d_gene: .; j_gene: TRBJ1-3; CDR3aa: CASTRGSGTIYF; CDR3nt: TGTGCCAGCACGAGGGGGAGCGGCACCATATATTTT
abundance: .; v_gene: TRBV4-3; d_gene: .; j_gene: TRBJ2-3; CDR3aa: CASSYEGPPADTQYF; CDR3nt: TGCGCCAGCAGCTACGAGGGGCCCCCCGCAGATACGCAGTATTTT
abundance: .; v_gene: TRBV5-1; d_gene: .; j_gene: TRBJ1-6; CDR3aa: CASSSTGNYNSPLHF; CDR3nt: TGCGCCAGCAGCTCTACAGGGAACTATAATTCACCCCTCCACTTT
abundance: .; v_gene: TRBV7-8; d_gene: .; j_gene: TRBJ2-2; CDR3aa: CASSHSTGELFF; CDR3nt: TGTGCCAGCAGCCACAGTACCGGGGAGCTGTTTTTT
abundance: .; v_gene: TRBV7-9; d_gene: .; j_gene: TRBJ1-2; CDR3aa: CASSLDAGAGYTF; CDR3nt: TGTGCCAGCAGCTTAGATGCAGGGGCCGGCTACACCTTC
abundance: .; v_gene: TRBV14; d_gene: .; j_gene: TRBJ1-2; CDR3aa: CASSQVLGPYTF; CDR3nt: TGTGCCAGCAGCCAGGTTCTCGGCCCCTACACCTTC
abundance: once; v_gene: TRBV6-6; d_gene: TRBD2; j_gene: TRBJ2-5; CDR3aa: CASSYGGSSVETQYF; CDR3nt: TGTGCCAGCAGTTACGGCGGGAGTTCTGTAGAGACCCAGTACTTC
abundance: .; v_gene: TRBV2; d_gene: .; j_gene: TRBJ1-6; CDR3aa: CASSEPGFPSSYNSPLHF; CDR3nt: TGTGCCAGCAGTGAACCCGGGTTCCCAAGCTCCTATAATTCACCCCTCCACTTT